Listed below are T cell receptor beta chains from one sample, sequenced in a study. A single record per CDR3 protein comes from TCRdb applying MiXCR to the RT-PCR reads. The table shows fewer than 800,000 distinct CDR3 sequences, with approximately 15% occurring only once. Material: memory CD4+ T cells from blood. These TCRs come from a female donor in good health, serving as a healthy control. CDR3s include the opening cysteine and the closing phenylalanine or tryptophan. The order of the fields is D gene, V gene, CDR3 length, J gene, clone size, CDR3 protein, CDR3 DNA. A D gene is named only where the DNA matches it firmly. The size entry is marked missing in some rows and otherwise reads once, few, many or a size class.

>NA|TRBV7-9|16|TRBJ1-2|few
CASSLGLGEQNYGYTF
TGTGCCAGCAGCTTAGGGTTGGGGGAACAGAACTATGGCTACACCTTC
>NA|TRBV28|13|TRBJ2-4|few
CASSPPDGNIQYF
TGTGCCAGCAGTCCCCCGGACGGAAACATTCAGTACTTC
>TRBD2|TRBV4-2|18|TRBJ2-5|NA
CASSQGEGAGEIQETQYF
TGTGCCAGCAGCCAAGGGGAGGGAGCGGGAGAAATCCAAGAGACCCAGTACTTC
>TRBD1|TRBV27|16|TRBJ1-1|many
CASSSGTGGRTTEAFF
TGTGCCAGCAGCTCCGGGACAGGGGGACGTACCACTGAAGCTTTCTTT
>TRBD1|TRBV7-9|15|TRBJ1-3|NA
CASSLRQGSENTIYF
TGTGCCAGCAGCCTGCGACAGGGCTCAGAAAACACCATATATTTT
>NA|TRBV7-2|14|TRBJ1-1|NA
CASSLGGAEPEAFF
TGTGCCAGCAGCTTAGGGGGGGCAGAACCCGAAGCTTTCTTT
>TRBD2|TRBV6-6|16|TRBJ2-5|NA
CASSDSGGGIQETQYF
TGTGCCAGCAGTGACTCGGGGGGAGGCATCCAAGAGACCCAGTACTTC
>NA|TRBV7-6|14|TRBJ2-7|many
CASRRDAITYEQYF
TGTGCCAGCAGAAGGGACGCAATAACCTACGAGCAGTACTTC
>TRBD1|TRBV20-1|15|TRBJ1-1|NA
CSARAVTGAGTEAFF
TGCAGTGCTAGAGCGGTGACAGGGGCCGGCACTGAAGCTTTCTTT
>TRBD2|TRBV7-3|15|TRBJ2-1|many
CASSFGGLAANEQFF
TGTGCCAGCAGCTTCGGGGGACTAGCGGCTAATGAGCAGTTCTTC
>NA|TRBV12-3/TRBV12-4|13|TRBJ2-7|many
CASSFHGAHEQYF
TGTGCCAGCAGTTTTCACGGGGCCCACGAGCAGTACTTC
>TRBD2|TRBV5-1|16|TRBJ2-3|few
CASSFGLAGSTDTQYF
TGCGCCAGCAGCTTTGGACTAGCGGGAAGCACAGATACGCAGTATTTT
>TRBD1|TRBV5-4|15|TRBJ2-7|NA
CASSSTGTGDYEQYF
TGTGCCAGCAGCTCGACCGGGACAGGGGACTACGAGCAGTACTTC
>NA|TRBV6-1|13|TRBJ1-2|few
CASSGDGTYGYTF
TGTGCCAGCAGTGGGGACGGAACCTATGGCTACACCTTC
>TRBD2|TRBV20-1|15|TRBJ2-1|many
CSANPGLAGYNEQFF
TGCAGTGCTAACCCGGGACTAGCGGGTTACAATGAGCAGTTCTTC
>NA|TRBV12-3/TRBV12-4|15|TRBJ2-5|NA
CASSDPSANQETQYF
TGTGCCAGCAGTGACCCGTCGGCAAACCAAGAGACCCAGTACTTC
>NA|TRBV6-5|15|TRBJ1-5|NA
CASSYSSTGNQPQHF
TGTGCCAGCAGTTACTCATCGACAGGCAATCAGCCCCAGCATTTT
>TRBD1|TRBV7-9|15|TRBJ1-2|NA
CASSAGLDRTDGYTF
TGTGCCAGCAGCGCCGGATTGGACAGGACTGATGGCTACACCTTC